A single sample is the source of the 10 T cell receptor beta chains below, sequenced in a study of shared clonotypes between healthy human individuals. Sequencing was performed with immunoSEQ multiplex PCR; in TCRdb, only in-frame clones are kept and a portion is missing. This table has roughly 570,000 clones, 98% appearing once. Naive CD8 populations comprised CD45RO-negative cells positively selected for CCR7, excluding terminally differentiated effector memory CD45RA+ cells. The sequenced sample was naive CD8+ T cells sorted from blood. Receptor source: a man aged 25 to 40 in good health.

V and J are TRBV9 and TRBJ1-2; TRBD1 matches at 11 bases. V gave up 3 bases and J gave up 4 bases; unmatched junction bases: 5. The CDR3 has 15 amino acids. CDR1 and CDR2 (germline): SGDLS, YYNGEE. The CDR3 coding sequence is TGTGCCAGCAGCGCTTCGGGGACAGGGGGCTATGGCTACACCTTC. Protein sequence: CASSASGTGGYGYTF. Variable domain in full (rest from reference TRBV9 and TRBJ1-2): DSGVTQTPKHLITATGQRVTLRCSPRSGDLSVYWYQQSLDQGLQFLIQYYNGEERAKGNILERFSAQQFPDLHSELNLSSLELGDSALYFCASSASGTGGYGYTFGSGTRLTVV.

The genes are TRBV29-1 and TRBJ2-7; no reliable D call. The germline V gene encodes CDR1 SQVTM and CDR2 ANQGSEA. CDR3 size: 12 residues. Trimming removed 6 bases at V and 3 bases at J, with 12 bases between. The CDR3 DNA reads TGCAGCGTATGGGCGGCCAACTACGAGCAGTACTTC. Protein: CSVWAANYEQYF.

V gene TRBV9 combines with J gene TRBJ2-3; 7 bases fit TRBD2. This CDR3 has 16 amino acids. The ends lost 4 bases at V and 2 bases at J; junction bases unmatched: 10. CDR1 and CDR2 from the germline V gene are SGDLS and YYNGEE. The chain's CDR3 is CASSLLRGGITDTQYF. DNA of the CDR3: TGTGCCAGCAGCCTGCTGCGCGGGGGTATCACAGATACGCAGTATTTT.

This chain's CDR3 is CASSYSGRQETQYF. CDR3 DNA sequence: TGTGCCAGCAGTTACTCGGGAAGACAAGAGACCCAGTACTTC. This chain uses TRBV6-5 with TRBJ2-5; no reliable D call. The CDR3 is made up of 14 amino acids. The V gene lost 0 bases and the J gene lost 2 bases, with 7 bases spanning the gap. Germline values: CDR1 MNHEY, CDR2 SVGAGI.

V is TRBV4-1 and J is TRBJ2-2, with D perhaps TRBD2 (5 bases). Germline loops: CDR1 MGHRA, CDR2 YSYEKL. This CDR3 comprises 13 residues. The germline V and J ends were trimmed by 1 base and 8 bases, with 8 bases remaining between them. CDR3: CASSQAPGGELFF. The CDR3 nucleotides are TGCGCCAGCAGCCAAGCACCGGGGGGGGAGCTGTTTTTT.

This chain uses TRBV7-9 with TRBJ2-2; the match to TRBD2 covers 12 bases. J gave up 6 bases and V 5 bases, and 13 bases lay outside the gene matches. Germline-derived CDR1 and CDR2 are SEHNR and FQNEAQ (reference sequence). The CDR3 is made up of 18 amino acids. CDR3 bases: TGTGCCAGCAGCGGCACAATGACTAGCGGGAGTGGGGCCGGGGAGCTGTTTTTT. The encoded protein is CASSGTMTSGSGAGELFF.

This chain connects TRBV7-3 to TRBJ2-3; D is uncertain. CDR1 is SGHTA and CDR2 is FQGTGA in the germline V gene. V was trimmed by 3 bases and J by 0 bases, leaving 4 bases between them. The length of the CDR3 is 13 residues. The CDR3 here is CASSFSSTDTQYF. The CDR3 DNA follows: TGTGCCAGCAGCTTCTCTAGCACAGATACGCAGTATTTT.

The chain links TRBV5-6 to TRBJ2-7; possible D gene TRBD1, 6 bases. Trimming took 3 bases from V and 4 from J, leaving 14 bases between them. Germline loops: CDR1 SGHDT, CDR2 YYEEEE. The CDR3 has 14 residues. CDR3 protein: CASSSGGSMYEQYF. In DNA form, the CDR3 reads TGTGCCAGCAGCTCTGGGGGCAGTATGTACGAGCAGTACTTC.

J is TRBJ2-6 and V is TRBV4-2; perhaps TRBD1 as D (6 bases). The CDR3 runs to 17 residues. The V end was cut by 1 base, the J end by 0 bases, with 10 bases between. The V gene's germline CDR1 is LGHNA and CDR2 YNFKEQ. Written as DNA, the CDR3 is TGTGCCAGCAGCCAAGCGGACAGTTTCTCTGGGGCCAACGTCCTGACTTTC. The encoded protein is CASSQADSFSGANVLTF.

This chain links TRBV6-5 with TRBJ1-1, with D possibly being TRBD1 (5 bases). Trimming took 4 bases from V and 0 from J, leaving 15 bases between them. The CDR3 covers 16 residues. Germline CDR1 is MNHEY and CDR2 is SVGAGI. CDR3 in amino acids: CASSSFGHFMNTEAFF. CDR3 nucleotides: TGTGCCAGCAGTTCCTTTGGACACTTCATGAACACTGAAGCTTTCTTT.